This TCR beta chain emerged from a study of blood T cells in healthy people across ages. Findings and caveats of the study: Naive T cell percentage showed a strong correlation with the diversity of TCR beta. Versus aged donors, long-lived donors had higher diversity and more naive CD4+ cells.

Turning to this clonotype: Its specificity is not known.

J was trimmed by 6 bases and V by 1 base; bases with no gene match: 3. Germline V gene sequence: CDR1 MGHRA, CDR2 YSYEKL. The CDR3 is 14 amino acids. For the second PCR, which ran for about 6 to 11 cycles, a sample-barcoded 5' primer and a J-beta primer mix were used. Every cDNA molecule bore a tag from a template-switch adaptor containing 12 random nucleotides. A single record per CDR3 protein comes from TCRdb applying MiXCR to the 5' RACE reads. Of 1.5 million to 1.9 million distinct CDR3 sequences listed, 42% are singletons. The chain has TRBV4-1 and TRBJ1-2; 9 bases match TRBD1. The clonotype comes from a woman younger than 35 in good health. Sequencing used blood. DNA for the CDR3: TGCGCCAGCAGCCAAGGGACAGGGGTGGATGGCTACACCTTC. Encoded protein: CASSQGTGVDGYTF.